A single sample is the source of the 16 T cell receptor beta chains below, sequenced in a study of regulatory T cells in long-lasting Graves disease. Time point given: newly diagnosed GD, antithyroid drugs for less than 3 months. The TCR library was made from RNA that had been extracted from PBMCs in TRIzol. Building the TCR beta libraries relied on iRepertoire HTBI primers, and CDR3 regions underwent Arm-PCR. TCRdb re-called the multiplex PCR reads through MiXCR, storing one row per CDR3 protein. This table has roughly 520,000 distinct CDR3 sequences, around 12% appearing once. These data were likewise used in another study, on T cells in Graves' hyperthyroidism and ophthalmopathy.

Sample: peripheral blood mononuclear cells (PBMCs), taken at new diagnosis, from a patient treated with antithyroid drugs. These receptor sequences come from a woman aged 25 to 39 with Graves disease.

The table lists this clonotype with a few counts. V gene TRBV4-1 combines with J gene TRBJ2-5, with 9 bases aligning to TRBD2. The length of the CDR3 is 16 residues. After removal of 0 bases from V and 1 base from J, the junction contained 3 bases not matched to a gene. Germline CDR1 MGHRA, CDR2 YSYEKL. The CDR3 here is CASSQELAGVQETQYF. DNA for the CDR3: TGCGCCAGCAGCCAAGAACTAGCGGGCGTCCAAGAGACCCAGTACTTC.

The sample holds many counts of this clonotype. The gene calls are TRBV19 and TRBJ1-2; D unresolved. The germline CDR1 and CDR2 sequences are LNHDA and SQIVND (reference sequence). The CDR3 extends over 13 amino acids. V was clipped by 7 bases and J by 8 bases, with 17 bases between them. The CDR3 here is CASKRQAARGYTF. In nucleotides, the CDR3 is TGTGCCAGTAAGCGGCAGGCGGCTAGGGGCTACACCTTC.

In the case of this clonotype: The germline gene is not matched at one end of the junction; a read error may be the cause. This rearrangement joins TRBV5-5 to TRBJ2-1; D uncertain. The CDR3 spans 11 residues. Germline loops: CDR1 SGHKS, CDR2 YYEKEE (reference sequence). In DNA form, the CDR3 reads TGCGCCAGCAGCTTGCGAGGATCACAGTTCTTC. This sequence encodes CASSLRGSQFF.

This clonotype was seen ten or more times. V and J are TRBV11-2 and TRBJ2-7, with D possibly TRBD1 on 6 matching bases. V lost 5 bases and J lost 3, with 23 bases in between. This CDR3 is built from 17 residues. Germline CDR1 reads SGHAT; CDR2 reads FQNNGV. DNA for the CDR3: TGTGCCAGCAGCCGCCCCCCGGGGACATCTACTTACTACGAGCAGTACTTC. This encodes CASSRPPGTSTYYEQYF.

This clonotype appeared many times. The CDR3 nucleotides are TGCAGCGTTGCCAGGGCGAGGGACACTGAAGCTTTCTTT. Its translation: CSVARARDTEAFF. The gene calls are TRBV29-1 and TRBJ1-1, with D possibly matching TRBD1 (5 bases). The CDR3 is made up of 13 amino acids. Trimming cost V 4 bases and J 3 bases, with 12 bases left between them. The germline V gene has CDR1 SQVTM and CDR2 ANQGSEA. The full variable domain, its missing parts supplied by reference TRBV29-1 and TRBJ1-1, is SAVISQKPSRDICQRGTSLTIQCQVDSQVTMMFWYRQQPGQSLTLIATANQGSEATYESGFVIDKFPISRPNLTFSTLTVSNMSPEDSSIYLCSVARARDTEAFFGQGTRLTVV.

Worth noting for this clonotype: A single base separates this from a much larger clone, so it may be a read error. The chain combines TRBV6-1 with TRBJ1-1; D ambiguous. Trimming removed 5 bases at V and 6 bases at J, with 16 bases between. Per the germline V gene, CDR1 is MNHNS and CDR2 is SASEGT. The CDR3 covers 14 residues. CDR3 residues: CASSLTLEGAEAFF. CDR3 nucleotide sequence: TGTGCCAGCAGTCTGACGCTCGAGGGCGCTGAAGCTTTCTTT.

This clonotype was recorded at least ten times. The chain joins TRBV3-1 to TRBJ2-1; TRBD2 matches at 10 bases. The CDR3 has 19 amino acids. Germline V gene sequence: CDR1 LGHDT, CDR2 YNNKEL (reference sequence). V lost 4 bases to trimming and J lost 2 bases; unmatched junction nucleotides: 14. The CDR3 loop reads CASSPELQLSGRAYNEQFF. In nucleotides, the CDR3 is TGTGCCAGCAGCCCCGAATTACAACTGAGCGGGAGGGCCTACAATGAGCAGTTCTTC.

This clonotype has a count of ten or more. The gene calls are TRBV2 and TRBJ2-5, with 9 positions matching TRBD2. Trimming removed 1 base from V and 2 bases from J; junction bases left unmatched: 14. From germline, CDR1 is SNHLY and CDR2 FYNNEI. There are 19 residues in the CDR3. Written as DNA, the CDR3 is TGTGCCAGCAGTGAAGTTTGGGCGGGAGGGCCTGGACGGCAAGAGACCCAGTACTTC. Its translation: CASSEVWAGGPGRQETQYF. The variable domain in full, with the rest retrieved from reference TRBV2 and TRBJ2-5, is EPEVTQTPSHQVTQMGQEVILRCVPISNHLYFYWYRQILGQKVEFLVSFYNNEISEKSEIFDDQFSVERPDGSNFTLKIRSTKLEDSAMYFCASSEVWAGGPGRQETQYFGPGTRLLVL.

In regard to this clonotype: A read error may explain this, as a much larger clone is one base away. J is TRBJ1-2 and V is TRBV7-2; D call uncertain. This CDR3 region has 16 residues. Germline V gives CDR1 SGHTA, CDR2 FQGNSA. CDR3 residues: CASSLKYRGRHYGCTF. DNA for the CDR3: TGTGCCAGCAGCCTTAAATACCGAGGGCGCCACTATGGCTGCACCTTC. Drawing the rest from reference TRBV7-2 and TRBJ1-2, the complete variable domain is GAGVSQSPSNKVTEKGKDVELRCDPISGHTALYWYRQSLGQGLEFLIYFQGNSAPDKSGLPSDRFSAERTGGSVSTLTIQRTQQEDSAVYLCASSLKYRGRHYGCTFGSGTRLTVV.

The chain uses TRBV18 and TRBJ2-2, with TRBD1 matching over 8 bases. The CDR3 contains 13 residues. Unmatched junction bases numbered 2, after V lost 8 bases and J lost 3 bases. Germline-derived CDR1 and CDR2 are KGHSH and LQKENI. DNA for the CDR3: TGTGCCAGCGCGGGACAGGACACCGGGGAGCTGTTTTTT. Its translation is CASAGQDTGELFF. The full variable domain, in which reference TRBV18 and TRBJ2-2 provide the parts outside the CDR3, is NAGVMQNPRHLVRRRGQEARLRCSPMKGHSHVYWYRQLPEEGLKFMVYLQKENIIDESGMPKERFSAEFPKEGPSILRIQQVVRGDSAAYFCASAGQDTGELFFGEGSRLTVL.

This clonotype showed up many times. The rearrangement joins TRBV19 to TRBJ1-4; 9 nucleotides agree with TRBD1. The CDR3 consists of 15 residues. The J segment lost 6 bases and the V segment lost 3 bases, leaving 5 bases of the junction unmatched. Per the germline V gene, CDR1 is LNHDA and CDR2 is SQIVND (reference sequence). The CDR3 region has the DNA TGTGCCAGTAGTATGTGGACAGGGGATTATGAAAAACTGTTTTTT. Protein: CASSMWTGDYEKLFF.

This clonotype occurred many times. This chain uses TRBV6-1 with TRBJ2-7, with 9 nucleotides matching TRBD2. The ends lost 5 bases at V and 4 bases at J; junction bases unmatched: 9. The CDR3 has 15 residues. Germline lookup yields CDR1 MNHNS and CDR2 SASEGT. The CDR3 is CASSSRGRALYEQYF. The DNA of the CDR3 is TGTGCCAGCAGTAGCCGCGGGAGGGCCCTTTACGAGCAGTACTTC.

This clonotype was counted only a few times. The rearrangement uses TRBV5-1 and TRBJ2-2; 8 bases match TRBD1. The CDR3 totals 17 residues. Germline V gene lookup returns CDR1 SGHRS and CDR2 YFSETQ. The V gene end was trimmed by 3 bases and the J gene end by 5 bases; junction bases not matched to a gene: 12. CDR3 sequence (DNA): TGCGCCAGCAGCTGGAACGGACAGGGAGGTTGGACCGGGGAGCTGTTTTTT. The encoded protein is CASSWNGQGGWTGELFF.

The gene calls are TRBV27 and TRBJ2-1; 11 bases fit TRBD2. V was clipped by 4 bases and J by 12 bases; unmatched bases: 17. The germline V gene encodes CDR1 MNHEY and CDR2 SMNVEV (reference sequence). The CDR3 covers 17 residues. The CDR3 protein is CASSSYGRIAGGPGQFF. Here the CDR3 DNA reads TGTGCCAGCAGTTCATACGGAAGAATAGCGGGAGGGCCCGGGCAGTTCTTC.

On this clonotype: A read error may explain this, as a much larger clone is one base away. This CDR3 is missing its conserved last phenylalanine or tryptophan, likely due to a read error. This chain's CDR3 is CASSSLAGGPETQYL. The CDR3 DNA reads as TGTGCCAGCAGCTCATTAGCGGGAGGGCCCGAGACCCAGTACTTG. The V gene is TRBV7-9, the J gene TRBJ2-5; 11 bases align to TRBD2. CDR1 and CDR2 from the germline V gene are SEHNR and FQNEAQ (reference sequence). After removal of 4 bases from V and 5 bases from J, the junction contained 6 bases not matched to a gene. The CDR3 has 15 residues.

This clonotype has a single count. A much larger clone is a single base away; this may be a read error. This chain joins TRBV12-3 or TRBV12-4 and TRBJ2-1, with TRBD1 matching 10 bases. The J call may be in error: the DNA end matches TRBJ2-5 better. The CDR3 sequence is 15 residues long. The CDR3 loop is CASSVGTGEQETQYF. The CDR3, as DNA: TGTGCCAGCAGTGTAGGGACAGGGGAACAAGAGACCCAGTACTTC.